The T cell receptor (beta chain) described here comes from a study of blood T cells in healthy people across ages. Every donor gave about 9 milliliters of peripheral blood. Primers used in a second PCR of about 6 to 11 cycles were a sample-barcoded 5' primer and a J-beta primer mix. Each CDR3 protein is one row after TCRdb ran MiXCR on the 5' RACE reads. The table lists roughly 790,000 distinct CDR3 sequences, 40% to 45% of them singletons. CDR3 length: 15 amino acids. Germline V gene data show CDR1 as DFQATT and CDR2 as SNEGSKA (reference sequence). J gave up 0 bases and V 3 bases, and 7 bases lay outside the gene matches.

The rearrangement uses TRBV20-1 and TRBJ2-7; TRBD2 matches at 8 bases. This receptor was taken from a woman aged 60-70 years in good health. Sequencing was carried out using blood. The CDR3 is CSASYTGGHSYEQYF. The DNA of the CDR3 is TGCAGTGCTAGTTATACGGGAGGGCACTCCTACGAGCAGTACTTC.